The clone carrying this TCR beta chain appeared many times. Profiling of TCR beta VDJ combinations and CDR3 sequences used genomic DNA as template. TCRdb used MiXCR to reprocess the reads, holding one entry per CDR3 protein. The sample holds 180,000 or so distinct CDR3 sequences, roughly half seen once. These data are taken from a study of CD8+CD57+ T cells in acquired aplastic anemia. CDR1 and CDR2 (germline): DFQATT, SNEGSKA (reference sequence). This CDR3 is built from 12 residues. Trimming left V 5 bases short and J 7 bases short, with 15 bases between. Patients sequenced had flow cytometry evidence of CD8+CD57+ cell expansion.

The chain links TRBV20-1 to TRBJ2-7; tentatively, D is TRBD2 (5 bases). Sequenced material: sorted CD4+, CD8+, or CD8+CD57+ T cells (not recorded which) from PBMCs. This clonotype originated in a human donor with aplastic anemia. This chain's CDR3 is CSAPEGFQEQYF. For the CDR3, the DNA is TGCAGTGCTCCCGAGGGTTTCCAAGAGCAGTACTTC.